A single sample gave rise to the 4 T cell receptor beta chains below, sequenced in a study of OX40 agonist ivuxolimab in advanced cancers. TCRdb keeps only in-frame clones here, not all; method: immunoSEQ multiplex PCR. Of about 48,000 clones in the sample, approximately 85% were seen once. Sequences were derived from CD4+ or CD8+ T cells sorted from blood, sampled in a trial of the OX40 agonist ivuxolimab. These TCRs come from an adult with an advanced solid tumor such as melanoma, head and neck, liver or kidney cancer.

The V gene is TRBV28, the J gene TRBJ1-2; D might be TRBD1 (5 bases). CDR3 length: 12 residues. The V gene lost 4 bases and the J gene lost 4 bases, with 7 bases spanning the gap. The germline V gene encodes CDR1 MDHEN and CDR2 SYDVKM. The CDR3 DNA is TGTGCCAGCAGTTCAGGGACCTATGGCTACACCTTC. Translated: CASSSGTYGYTF.

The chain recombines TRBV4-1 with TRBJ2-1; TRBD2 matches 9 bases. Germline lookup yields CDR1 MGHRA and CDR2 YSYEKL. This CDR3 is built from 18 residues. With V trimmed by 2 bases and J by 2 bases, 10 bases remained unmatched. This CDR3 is CASSQIAGGLEPYNEQFF. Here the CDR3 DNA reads TGCGCCAGCAGCCAAATTGCGGGAGGGCTCGAGCCCTACAATGAGCAGTTCTTC.

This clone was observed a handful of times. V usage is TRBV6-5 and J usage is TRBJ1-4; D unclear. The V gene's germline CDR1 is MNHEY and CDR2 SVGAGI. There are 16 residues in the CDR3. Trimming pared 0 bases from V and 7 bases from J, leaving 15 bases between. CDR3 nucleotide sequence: TGTGCCAGCAGTTACTCGGCAGGAAGAATGGCTGAAAAACTGTTTTTT. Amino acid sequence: CASSYSAGRMAEKLFF.

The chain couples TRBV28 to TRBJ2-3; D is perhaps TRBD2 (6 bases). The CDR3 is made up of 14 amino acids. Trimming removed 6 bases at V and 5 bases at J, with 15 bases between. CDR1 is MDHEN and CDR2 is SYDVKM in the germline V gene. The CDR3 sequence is CASSHGLEGDTQYF. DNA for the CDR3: TGTGCCAGCAGCCACGGCCTGGAGGGAGATACGCAGTATTTT.